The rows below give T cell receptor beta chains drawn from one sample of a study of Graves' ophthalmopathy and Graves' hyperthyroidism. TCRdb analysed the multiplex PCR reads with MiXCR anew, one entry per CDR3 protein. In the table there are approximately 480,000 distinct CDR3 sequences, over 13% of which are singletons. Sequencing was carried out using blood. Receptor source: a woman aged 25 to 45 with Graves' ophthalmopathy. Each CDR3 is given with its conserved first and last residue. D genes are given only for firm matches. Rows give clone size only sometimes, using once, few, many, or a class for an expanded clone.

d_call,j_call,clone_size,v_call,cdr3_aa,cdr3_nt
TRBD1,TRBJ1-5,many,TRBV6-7,CASSYGEDRDSTLLGNQPQHF,TGTGCCAGCAGTTACGGAGAGGATCGGGACAGTACCCTATTAGGCAATCAGCCCCAGCATTTT
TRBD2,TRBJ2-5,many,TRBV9,CASSPVGGQETQYF,TGTGCCAGCAGCCCCGTGGGAGGGCAAGAGACCCAGTACTTC
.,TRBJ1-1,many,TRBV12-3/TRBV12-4,CASERRENTEAFF,TGTGCCAGCGAGAGGAGGGAAAACACTGAAGCTTTCTTT
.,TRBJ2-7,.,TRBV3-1,CASSQTGEQYF,TGTGCCAGCAGCCAAACGGGCGAGCAGTACTTC
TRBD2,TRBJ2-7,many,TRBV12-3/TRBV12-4,CASSTSGSHYEQYF,TGTGCCAGCAGCACTAGCGGGAGTCACTACGAGCAGTACTTC
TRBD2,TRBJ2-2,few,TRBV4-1,CASSPRLARNTGELFF,TGCGCCAGCAGCCCTAGACTAGCGCGGAACACCGGGGAGCTGTTTTTT
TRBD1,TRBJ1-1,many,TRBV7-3,CASSTTGGQGEAFF,TGTGCCAGCAGCACCACCGGGGGACAGGGTGAAGCTTTCTTT
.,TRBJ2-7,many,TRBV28,CASSLPLTGGANEQYF,TGTGCCAGCAGTTTACCATTGACAGGAGGGGCCAACGAGCAGTACTTC
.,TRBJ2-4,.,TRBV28,CASRPRQRRNIQYF,TGTGCCAGCAGACCTCGACAGAGAAGAAACATTCAGTACTTC
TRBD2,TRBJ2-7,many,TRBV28,CASSRVAGGYPYEQYF,TGTGCCAGCAGTAGGGTAGCGGGAGGCTACCCCTACGAGCAGTACTTC
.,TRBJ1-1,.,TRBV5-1,CASSLRGKEAFF,TGCGCCAGCAGCTTGAGGGGGAAGGAAGCTTTCTTT
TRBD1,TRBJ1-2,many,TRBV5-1,CASSSSTGGQAGYTF,TGCGCCAGCAGCTCGTCAACAGGGGGACAGGCCGGTTACACCTTC
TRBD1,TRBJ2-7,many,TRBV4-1,CASSRGQASSYEQYF,TGCGCCAGCAGCCGTGGACAGGCCAGCTCCTACGAGCAGTACTTC
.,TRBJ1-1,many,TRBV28,CASITETEAFF,TGTGCCAGTATTACAGAGACTGAAGCTTTCTTT
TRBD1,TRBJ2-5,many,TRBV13,CASSDRDRGGETQYF,TGTGCCAGCAGCGACCGGGACAGGGGAGGGGAGACCCAGTACTTC
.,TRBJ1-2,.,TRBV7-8,CASSLVGTSGDGYSF,TGTGCCAGCAGCTTAGTGGGGACCTCCGGCGATGGCTACTCCTTC
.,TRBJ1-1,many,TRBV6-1,CATNRGEAFF,TGTGCCACCAACCGGGGAGAAGCTTTCTTT
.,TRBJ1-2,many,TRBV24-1,CATSDPSWGYTF,TGTGCCACCAGTGACCCCTCCTGGGGCTACACCTTC
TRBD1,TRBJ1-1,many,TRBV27,CASRRQGIGGNTEAFF,TGTGCCAGCAGGAGACAGGGGATCGGAGGGAACACTGAAGCTTTCTTT
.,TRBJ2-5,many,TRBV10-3,CATTAGQVGGTQYF,TGTGCCACCACAGCCGGACAGGTGGGAGGGACCCAGTACTTC
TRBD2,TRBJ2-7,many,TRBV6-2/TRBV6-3,CASSPGTSGLYEQYF,TGTGCCAGCAGTCCCGGGACTAGCGGACTCTACGAGCAGTACTTC
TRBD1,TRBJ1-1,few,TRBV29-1,CSAGTGDLTEAFF,TGCAGCGCAGGGACAGGGGATTTAACTGAAGCTTTCTTT
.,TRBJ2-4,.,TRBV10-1,CASSDEATKNIQYF,TGCGCCAGCAGTGACGAAGCGACTAAAAACATTCAGTACTTC
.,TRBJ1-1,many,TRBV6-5,CASSLARGAAGTEAFF,TGTGCCAGCAGTTTGGCGAGGGGGGCGGCGGGCACTGAAGCTTTCTTT
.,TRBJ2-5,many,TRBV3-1,CASSQDRRGPLTQYF,TGTGCCAGCAGCCAAGATCGGCGGGGACCTTTGACCCAGTACTTC
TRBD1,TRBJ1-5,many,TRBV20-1,CSATRQGSGNQPQHF,TGCAGTGCCACACGACAGGGATCGGGCAATCAGCCCCAGCATTTT
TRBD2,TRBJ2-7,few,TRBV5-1,CASSPGLAGAKNYEQYF,TGCGCCAGCAGCCCGGGACTAGCGGGAGCAAAGAACTACGAGCAGTACTTC
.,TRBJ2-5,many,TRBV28,CASSTTLLAGRETQYF,TGTGCCAGCAGTACCACTCTTCTGGCAGGGAGAGAGACCCAGTACTTC
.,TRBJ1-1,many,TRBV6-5,CASTLVPGTEAFF,TGTGCCAGCACCCTCGTCCCCGGCACTGAAGCTTTCTTT
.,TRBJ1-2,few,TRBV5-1,CASSLQTGGIGGYTF,TGCGCCAGCAGCCTCCAGACAGGAGGGATTGGGGGCTACACCTTC
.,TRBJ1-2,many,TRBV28,CASTPDAGLHTF,TGTGCCAGCACCCCGGACGCAGGGTTGCACACCTTC
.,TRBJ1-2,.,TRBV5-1,CASAAGILYNYGYTF,TGCGCCAGCGCCGCAGGGATTTTATATAACTATGGCTACACCTTC
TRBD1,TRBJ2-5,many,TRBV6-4,CARSLSITGTASSETQYF,TGTGCCCGCTCGCTCTCTATCACTGGGACAGCTTCGTCCGAGACCCAGTACTTC
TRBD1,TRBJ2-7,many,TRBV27,CASSMGQAASYEQYF,TGTGCCAGCAGTATGGGACAGGCCGCCTCCTACGAGCAGTACTTC
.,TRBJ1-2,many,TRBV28,CASSSPREGVYGYTF,TGTGCCAGCAGTTCGCCTAGGGAGGGGGTCTATGGCTACACCTTC
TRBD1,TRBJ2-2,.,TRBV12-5,CASGLGQANTGELFF,TGTGCTAGTGGCCTAGGACAGGCGAACACCGGGGAGCTGTTTTTT
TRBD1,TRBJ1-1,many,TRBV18,CASSLRGRTEAFF,TGTGCCAGCTCGCTCAGGGGGCGAACTGAAGCTTTCTTT
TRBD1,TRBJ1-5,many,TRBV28,CASRLGTGPNQPQHF,TGTGCCAGCCGACTAGGGACAGGGCCAAATCAGCCCCAGCATTTT
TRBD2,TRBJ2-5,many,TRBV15,CATSRGASGGQTQYF,TGTGCCACCAGCAGAGGAGCTAGCGGGGGACAGACCCAGTACTTC
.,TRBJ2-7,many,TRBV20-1,CSARTAGSWEQYF,TGCAGTGCTAGAACGGCAGGTTCGTGGGAGCAGTACTTC
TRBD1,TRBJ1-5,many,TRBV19,CASSSRTGVYLQPQHF,TGTGCCAGTAGTTCGCGGACAGGGGTCTATCTTCAGCCCCAGCATTTT
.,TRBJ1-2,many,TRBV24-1,CATSDLQGYGYTF,TGTGCCACCAGTGATTTACAGGGTTACGGCTACACCTTC